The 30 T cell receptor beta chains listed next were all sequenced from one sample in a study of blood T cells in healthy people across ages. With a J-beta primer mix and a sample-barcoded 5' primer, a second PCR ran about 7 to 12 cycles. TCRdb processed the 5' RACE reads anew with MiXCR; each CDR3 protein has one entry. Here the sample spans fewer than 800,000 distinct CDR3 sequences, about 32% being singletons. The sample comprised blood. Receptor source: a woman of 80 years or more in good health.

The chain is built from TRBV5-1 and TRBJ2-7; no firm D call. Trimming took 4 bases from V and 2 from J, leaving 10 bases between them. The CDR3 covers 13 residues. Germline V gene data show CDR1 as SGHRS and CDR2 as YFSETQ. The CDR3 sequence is CASSLSLTYEQYF. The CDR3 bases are TGCGCCAGCAGCCTGTCCCTAACCTACGAGCAGTACTTC.

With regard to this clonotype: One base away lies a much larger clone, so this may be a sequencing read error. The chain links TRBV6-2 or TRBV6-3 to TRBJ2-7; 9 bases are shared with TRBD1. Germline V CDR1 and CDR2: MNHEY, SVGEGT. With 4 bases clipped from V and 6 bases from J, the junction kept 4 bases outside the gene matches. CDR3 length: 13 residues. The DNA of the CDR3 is TGTGCCAGCAGTTGGCAGACAGGGGGCGAGCAGTACTTC. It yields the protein CASSWQTGGEQYF.

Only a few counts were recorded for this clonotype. CDR3 amino acids: CSASGGSYTEAFF. Here the CDR3 DNA reads TGCAGTGCGTCGGGGGGGTCCTACACTGAAGCTTTCTTT. This rearrangement joins TRBV20-1 to TRBJ1-1, with a possible D match to TRBD1 (5 bases). The CDR3 spans 13 residues. Germline lookup yields CDR1 DFQATT and CDR2 SNEGSKA (reference sequence). V was trimmed by 6 bases and J by 3 bases, leaving 14 bases between them.

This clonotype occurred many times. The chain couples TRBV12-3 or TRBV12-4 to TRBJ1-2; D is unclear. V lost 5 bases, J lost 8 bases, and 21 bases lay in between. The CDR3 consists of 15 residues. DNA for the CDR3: TGTGCCAGCAGTCTGGAGCCAGCAAGAGCCCTGGGCTACACCTTC. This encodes CASSLEPARALGYTF.

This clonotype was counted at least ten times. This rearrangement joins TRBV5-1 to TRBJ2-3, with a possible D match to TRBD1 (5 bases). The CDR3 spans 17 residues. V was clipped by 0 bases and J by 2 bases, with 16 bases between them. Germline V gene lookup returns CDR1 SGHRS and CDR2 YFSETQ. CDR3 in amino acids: CASSLGWSRVSTDTQYF. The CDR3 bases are TGCGCCAGCAGCTTGGGTTGGTCCAGGGTATCCACAGATACGCAGTATTTT.

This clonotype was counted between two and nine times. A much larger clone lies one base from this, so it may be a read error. CDR3 coding DNA: TGCAGCGTTGATGGACAGGGAGGTGGGAGTGGCTACACCTTC. This translates into CSVDGQGGGSGYTF. This chain connects TRBV29-1 to TRBJ1-2; 8 nucleotides match TRBD1. Germline CDR1 and CDR2: SQVTM and ANQGSEA. Unmatched junction bases numbered 10, after V lost 3 bases and J lost 7 bases. The CDR3 is 14 residues long.

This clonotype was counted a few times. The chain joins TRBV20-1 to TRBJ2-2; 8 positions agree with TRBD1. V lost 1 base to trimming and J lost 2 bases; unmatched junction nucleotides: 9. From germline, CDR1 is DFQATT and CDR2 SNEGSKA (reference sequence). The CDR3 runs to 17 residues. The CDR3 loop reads CSARVGRGLPNTGELFF. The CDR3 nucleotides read TGCAGTGCTAGAGTAGGCAGGGGGCTTCCAAACACCGGGGAGCTGTTTTTT.

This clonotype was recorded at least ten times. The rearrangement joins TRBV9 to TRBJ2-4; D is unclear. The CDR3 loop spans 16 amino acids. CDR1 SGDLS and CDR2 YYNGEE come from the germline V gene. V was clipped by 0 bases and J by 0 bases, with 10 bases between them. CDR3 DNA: TGTGCCAGCAGCGTAGGAGATAGCCTAGCCAAAAACATTCAGTACTTC. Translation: CASSVGDSLAKNIQYF. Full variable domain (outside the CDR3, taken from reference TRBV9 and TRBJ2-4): DSGVTQTPKHLITATGQRVTLRCSPRSGDLSVYWYQQSLDQGLQFLIQYYNGEERAKGNILERFSAQQFPDLHSELNLSSLELGDSALYFCASSVGDSLAKNIQYFGAGTRLSVL.

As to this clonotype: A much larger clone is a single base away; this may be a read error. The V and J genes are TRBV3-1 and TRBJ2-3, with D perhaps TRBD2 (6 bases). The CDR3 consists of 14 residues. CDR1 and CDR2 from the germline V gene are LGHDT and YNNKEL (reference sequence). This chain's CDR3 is CASNQGGGTDTQYF. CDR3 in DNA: TGTGCCAGCAACCAAGGCGGGGGCACAGATACGCAGTATTTT.

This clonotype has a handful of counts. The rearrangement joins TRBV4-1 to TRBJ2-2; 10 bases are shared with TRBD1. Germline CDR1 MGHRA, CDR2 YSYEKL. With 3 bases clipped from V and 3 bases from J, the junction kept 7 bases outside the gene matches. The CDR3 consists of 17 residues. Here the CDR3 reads CASSQARDRGDTGELFF. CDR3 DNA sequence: TGCGCCAGCAGCCAGGCCCGGGACAGGGGCGACACCGGGGAGCTGTTTTTT.

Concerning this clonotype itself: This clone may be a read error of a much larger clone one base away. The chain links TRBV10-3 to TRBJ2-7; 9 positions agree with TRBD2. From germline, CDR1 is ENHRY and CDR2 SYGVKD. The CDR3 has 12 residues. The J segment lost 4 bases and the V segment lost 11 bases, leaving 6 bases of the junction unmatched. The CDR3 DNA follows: TGTGCCGTCCGCAGCGGGGGGTACGAGCAGTACTTC. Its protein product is CAVRSGGYEQYF.

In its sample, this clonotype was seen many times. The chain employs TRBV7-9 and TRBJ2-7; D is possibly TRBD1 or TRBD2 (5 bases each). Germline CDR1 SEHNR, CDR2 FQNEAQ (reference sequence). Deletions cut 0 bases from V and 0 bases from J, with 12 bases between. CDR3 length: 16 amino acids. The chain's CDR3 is CASSLARGASSYEQYF. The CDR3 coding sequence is TGTGCCAGCAGCTTAGCGCGAGGGGCCAGCTCCTACGAGCAGTACTTC.

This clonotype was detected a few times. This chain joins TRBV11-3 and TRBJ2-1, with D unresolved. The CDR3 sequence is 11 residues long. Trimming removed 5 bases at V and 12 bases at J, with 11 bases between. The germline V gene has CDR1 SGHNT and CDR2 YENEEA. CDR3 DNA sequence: TGTGCCAGCAGCGCCGACCAGATGCAGTTCTTC. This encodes CASSADQMQFF.

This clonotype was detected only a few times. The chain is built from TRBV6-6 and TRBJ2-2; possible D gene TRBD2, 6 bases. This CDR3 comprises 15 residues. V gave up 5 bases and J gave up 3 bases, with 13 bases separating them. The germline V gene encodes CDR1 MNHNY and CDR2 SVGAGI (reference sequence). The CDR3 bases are TGTGCCAGCAGTAACCTCGGGGGATACACCGGGGAGCTGTTTTTT. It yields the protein CASSNLGGYTGELFF.

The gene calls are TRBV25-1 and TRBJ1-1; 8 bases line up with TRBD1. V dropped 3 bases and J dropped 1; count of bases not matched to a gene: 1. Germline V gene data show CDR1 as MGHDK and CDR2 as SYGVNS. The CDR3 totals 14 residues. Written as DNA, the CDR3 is TGTGCCAGCAGTGATGGGACAGGGAACACTGAAGCTTTCTTT. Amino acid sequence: CASSDGTGNTEAFF.

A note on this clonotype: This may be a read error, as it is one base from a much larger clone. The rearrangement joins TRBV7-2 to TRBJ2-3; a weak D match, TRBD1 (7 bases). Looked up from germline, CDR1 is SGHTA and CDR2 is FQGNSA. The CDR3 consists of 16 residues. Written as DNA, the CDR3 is TGTGCCAGCGGCTTAGAAGGGGGCGGGGGCACAGATACGCAGTATTTT. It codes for CASGLEGGGGTDTQYF.

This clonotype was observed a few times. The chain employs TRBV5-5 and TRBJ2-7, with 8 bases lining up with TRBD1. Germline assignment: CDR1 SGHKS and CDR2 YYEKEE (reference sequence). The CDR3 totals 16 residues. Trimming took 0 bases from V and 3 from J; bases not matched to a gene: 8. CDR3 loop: CASSLAPGQAFYEQYF. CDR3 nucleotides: TGTGCCAGCAGCTTGGCCCCGGGACAGGCCTTCTACGAGCAGTACTTC.

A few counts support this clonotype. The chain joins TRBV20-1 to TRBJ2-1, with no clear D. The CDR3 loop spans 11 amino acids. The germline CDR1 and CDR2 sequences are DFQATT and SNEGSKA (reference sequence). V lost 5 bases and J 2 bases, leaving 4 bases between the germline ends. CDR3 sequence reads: CSAEAYNEQFF. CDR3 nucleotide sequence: TGCAGTGCTGAGGCCTACAATGAGCAGTTCTTC.

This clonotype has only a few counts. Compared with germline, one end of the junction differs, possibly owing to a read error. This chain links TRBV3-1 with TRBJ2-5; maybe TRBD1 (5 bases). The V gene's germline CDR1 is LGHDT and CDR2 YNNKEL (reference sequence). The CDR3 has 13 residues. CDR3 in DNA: TGTGCCGGCAGCCAAGACGTGGGGCAGACCCAGTACTTC. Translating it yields CAGSQDVGQTQYF.

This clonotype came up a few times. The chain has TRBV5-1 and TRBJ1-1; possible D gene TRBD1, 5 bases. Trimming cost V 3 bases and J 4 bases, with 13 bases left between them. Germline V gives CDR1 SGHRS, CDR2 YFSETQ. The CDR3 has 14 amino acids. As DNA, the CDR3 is TGCGCCAGCAGCTACGACTGGGGGGGCACTGAAGCTTTCTTT. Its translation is CASSYDWGGTEAFF. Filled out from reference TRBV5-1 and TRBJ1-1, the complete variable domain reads KAGVTQTPRYLIKTRGQQVTLSCSPISGHRSVSWYQQTPGQGLQFLFEYFSETQRNKGNFPGRFSGRQFSNSRSEMNVSTLELGDSALYLCASSYDWGGTEAFFGQGTRLTVV.

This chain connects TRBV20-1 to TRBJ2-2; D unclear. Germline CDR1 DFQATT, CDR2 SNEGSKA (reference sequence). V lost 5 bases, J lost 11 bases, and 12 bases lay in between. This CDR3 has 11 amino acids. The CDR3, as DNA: TGCAGTGCTGCCCGGGTTTTTGAGCTGTTTTTT. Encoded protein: CSAARVFELFF.

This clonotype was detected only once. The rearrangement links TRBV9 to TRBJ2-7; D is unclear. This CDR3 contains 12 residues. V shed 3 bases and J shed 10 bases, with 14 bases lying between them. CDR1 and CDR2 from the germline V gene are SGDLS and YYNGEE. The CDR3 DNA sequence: TGTGCCAGCAGCGGTTCGGCCGGCGACCAGTACTTC. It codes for CASSGSAGDQYF.

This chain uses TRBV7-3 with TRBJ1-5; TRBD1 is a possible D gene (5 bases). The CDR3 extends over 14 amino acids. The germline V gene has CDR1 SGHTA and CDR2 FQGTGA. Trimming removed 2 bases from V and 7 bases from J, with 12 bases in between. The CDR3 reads CASSLSPGDQPQHF. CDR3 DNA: TGTGCCAGCAGCTTATCGCCCGGGGACCAGCCCCAGCATTTT.

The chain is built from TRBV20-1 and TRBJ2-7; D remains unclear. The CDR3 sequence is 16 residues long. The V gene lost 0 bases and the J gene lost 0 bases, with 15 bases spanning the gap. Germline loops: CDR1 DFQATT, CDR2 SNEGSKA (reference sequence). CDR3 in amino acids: CSARDYRDQSSYEQYF. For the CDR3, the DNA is TGCAGTGCTAGAGATTACCGCGACCAGAGCTCCTACGAGCAGTACTTC.

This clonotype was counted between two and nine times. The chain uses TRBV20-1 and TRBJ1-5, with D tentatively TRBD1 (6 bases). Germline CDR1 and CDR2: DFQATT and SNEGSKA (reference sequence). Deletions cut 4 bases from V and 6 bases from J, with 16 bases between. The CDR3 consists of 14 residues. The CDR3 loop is CSAKAGAEGQPQHF. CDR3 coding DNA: TGCAGTGCTAAGGCAGGGGCGGAGGGTCAGCCCCAGCATTTT.

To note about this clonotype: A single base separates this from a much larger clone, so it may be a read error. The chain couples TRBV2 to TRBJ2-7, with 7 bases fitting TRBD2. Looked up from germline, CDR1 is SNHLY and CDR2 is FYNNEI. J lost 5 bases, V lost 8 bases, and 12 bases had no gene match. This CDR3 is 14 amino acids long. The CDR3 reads CASREAAVDHEQYF. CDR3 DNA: TGTGCCAGCCGGGAGGCGGCGGTAGACCACGAGCAGTACTTC.

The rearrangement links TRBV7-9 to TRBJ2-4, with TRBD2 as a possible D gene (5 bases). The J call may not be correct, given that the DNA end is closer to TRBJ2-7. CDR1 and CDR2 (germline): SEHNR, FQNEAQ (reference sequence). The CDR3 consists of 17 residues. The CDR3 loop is CASSLHAAGPDFYEQYF. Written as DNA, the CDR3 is TGTGCCAGCAGCTTACATGCGGCGGGCCCCGACTTCTACGAGCAGTACTTC.

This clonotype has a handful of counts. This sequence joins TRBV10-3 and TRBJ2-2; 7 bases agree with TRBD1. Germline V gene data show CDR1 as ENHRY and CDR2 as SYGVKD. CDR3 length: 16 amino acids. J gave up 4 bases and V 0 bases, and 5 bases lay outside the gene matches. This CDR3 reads CAISESGRGSTGELFF. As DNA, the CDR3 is TGTGCCATCAGTGAGTCGGGCAGGGGGAGCACCGGGGAGCTGTTTTTT.

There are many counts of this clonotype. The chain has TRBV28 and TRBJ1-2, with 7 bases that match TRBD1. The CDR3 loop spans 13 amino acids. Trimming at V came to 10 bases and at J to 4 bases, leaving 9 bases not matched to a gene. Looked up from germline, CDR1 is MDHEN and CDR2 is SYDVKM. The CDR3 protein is CATVEGQAYGYTF. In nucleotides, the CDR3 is TGTGCCACGGTAGAAGGACAGGCCTATGGCTACACCTTC.

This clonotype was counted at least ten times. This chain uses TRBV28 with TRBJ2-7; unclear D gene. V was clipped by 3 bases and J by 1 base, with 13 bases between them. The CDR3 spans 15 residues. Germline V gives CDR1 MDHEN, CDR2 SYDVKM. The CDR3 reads CASSLVKSGSYEQYF. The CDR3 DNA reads TGTGCCAGCAGTTTGGTGAAGTCCGGGTCCTACGAGCAGTACTTC.